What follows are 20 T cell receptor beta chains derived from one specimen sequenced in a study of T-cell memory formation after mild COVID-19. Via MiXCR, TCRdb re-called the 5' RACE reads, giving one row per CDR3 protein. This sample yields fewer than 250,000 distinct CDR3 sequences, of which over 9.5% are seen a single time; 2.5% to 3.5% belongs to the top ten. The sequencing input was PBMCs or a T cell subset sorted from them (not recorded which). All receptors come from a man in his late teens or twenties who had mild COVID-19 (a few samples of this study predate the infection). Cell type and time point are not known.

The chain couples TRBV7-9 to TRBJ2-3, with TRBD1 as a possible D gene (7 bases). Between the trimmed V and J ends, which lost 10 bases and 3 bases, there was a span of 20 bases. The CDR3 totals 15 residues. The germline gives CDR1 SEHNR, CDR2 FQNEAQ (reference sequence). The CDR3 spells CATVRDRAGTDTQYF. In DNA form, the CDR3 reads TGTGCCACAGTTCGAGACAGGGCGGGAACAGATACGCAGTATTTT.

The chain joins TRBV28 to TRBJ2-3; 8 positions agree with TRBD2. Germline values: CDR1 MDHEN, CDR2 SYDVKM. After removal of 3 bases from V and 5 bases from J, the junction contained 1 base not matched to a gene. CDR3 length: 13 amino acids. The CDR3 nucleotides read TGTGCCAGCAGTTTCGGGGGGGTAGATACGCAGTATTTT. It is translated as CASSFGGVDTQYF.

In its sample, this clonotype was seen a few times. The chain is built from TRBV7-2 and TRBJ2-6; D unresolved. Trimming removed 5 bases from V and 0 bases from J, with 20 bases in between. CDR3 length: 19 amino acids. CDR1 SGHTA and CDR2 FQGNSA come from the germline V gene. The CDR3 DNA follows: TGTGCCAGCAGCCCCAGTCTGGGCAGTCTCTACTCTGGGGCCAACGTCCTGACTTTC. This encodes CASSPSLGSLYSGANVLTF.

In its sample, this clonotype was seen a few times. The CDR3 nucleotides are TGTGCCAGCAGTGAAATCACAGGGAGTACAGATACGCAGTATTTT. Translating gives CASSEITGSTDTQYF. The V gene is TRBV2, the J gene TRBJ2-3; D might be TRBD1 (6 bases). V lost 2 bases and J 3 bases, leaving 12 bases between the germline ends. This CDR3 region has 15 residues. Germline CDR1 is SNHLY and CDR2 is FYNNEI.

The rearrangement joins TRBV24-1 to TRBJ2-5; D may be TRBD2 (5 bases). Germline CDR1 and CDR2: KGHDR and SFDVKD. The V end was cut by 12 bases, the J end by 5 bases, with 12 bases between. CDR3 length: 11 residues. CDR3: CAAGQGETQYF. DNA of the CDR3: TGTGCCGCGGGTCAAGGGGAGACCCAGTACTTC.

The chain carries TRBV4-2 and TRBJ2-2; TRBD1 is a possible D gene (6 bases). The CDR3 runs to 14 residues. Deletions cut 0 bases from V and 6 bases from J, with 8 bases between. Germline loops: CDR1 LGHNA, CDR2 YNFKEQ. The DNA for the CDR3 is TGTGCCAGCAGCCAAGATACAGGGTCCGGGGAGCTGTTTTTT. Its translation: CASSQDTGSGELFF.

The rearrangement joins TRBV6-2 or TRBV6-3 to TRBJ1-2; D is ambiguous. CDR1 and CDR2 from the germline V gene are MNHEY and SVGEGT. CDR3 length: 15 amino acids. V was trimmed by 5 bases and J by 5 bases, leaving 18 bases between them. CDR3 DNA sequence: TGTGCCAGCAGTCCGCCGGCCCCCCGCGGGTATGGCTACACCTTC. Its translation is CASSPPAPRGYGYTF.

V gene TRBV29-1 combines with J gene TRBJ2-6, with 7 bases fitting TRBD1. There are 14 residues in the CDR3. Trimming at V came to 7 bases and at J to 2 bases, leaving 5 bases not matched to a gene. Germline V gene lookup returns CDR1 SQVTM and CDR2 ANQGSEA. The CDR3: CSATGTAGANVLTF. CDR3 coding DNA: TGCAGCGCCACCGGGACAGCTGGGGCCAACGTCCTGACTTTC.

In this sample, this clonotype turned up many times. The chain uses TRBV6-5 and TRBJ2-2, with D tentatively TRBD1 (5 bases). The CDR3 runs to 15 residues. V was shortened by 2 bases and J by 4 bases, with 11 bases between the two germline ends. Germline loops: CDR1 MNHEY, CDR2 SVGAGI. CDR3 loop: CASSYRRVSTGELFF. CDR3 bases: TGTGCCAGCAGTTACCGCAGGGTTAGCACCGGGGAGCTGTTTTTT.

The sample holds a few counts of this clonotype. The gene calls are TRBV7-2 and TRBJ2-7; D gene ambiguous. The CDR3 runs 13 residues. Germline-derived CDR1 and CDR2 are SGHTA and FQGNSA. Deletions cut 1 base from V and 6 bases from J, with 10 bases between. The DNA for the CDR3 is TGTGCCAGCAGCTTAGGTGGCTTTTTCGAGCAGTACGTC. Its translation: CASSLGGFFEQYV.

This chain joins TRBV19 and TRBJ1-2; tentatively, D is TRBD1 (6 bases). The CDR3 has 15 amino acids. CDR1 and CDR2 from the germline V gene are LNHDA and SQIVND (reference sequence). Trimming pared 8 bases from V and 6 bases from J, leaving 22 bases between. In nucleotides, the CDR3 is TGTGCCAGTGCAACGAGAGGGAACAGGGTGGATGGCTACACCTTC. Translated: CASATRGNRVDGYTF.

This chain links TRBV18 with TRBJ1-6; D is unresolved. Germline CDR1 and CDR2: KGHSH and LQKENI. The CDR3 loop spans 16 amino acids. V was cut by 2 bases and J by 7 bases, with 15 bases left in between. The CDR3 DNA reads TGTGCCAGCTCACCAATGGCAGCCAGGCTGAATTCACCCCTCCACTTT. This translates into CASSPMAARLNSPLHF.

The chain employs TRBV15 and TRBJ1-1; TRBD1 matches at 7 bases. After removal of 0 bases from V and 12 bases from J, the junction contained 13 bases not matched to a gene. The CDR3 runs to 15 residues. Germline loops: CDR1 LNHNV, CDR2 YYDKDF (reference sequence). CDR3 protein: CATSRDPRQGIMTFF. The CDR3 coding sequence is TGTGCCACCAGCAGAGATCCCCGACAGGGAATAATGACTTTCTTT. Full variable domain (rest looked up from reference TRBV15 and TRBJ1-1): DAMVIQNPRYQVTQFGKPVTLSCSQTLNHNVMYWYQQKSSQAPKLLFHYYDKDFNNEADTPDNFQSRRPNTSFCFLDIRSPGLGDTAMYLCATSRDPRQGIMTFFGQGTRLTVV.

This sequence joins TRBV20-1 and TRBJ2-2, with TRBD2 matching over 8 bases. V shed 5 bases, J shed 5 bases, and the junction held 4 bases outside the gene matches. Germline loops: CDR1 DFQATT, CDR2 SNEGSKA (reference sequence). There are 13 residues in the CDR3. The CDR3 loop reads CSAVAGTTGELFF. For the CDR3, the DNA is TGCAGTGCTGTAGCGGGGACGACCGGGGAGCTGTTTTTT.

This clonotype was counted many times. In DNA, the CDR3 is TGTGCCAGCAGCCAAGGGCGCGGCCCGGCGCAGGAGCCCCAGCATTTT. Translated, it gives CASSQGRGPAQEPQHF. The gene calls are TRBV3-1 and TRBJ1-5; D unresolved. V lost 1 base and J lost 8, with 18 bases in between. The V gene's germline CDR1 is LGHDT and CDR2 YNNKEL (reference sequence). This CDR3 spans 16 amino acids.

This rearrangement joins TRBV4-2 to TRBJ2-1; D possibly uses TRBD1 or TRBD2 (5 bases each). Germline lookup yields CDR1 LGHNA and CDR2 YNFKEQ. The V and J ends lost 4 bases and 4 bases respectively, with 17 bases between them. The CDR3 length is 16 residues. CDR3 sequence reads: CASSRGSGPFYNEQFF. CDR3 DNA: TGTGCCAGCAGCCGGGGATCGGGGCCCTTTTACAATGAGCAGTTCTTC.

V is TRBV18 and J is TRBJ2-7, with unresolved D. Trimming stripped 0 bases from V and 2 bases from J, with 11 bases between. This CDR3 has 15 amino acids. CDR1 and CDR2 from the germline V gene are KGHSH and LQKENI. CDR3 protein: CASSPPLGSTYEQYF. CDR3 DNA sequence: TGTGCCAGCTCACCACCCCTAGGTAGCACCTACGAGCAGTACTTC.

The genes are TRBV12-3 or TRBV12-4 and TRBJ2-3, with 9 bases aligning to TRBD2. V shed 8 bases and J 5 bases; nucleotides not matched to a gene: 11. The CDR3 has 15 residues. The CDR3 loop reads CASVPSGTRIDTQYF. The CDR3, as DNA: TGTGCCAGCGTTCCTAGCGGGACCCGAATAGATACGCAGTATTTT.

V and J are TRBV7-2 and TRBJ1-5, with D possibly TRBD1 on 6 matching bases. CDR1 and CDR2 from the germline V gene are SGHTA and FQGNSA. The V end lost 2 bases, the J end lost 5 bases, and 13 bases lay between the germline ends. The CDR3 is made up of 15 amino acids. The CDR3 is CASSLNDRRDQPQHF. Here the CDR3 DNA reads TGTGCCAGCAGCTTAAACGACAGGAGGGATCAGCCCCAGCATTTT.

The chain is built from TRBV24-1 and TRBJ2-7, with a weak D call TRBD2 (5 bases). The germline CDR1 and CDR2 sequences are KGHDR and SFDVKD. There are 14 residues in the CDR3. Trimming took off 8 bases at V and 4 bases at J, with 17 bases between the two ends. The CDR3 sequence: CATICPPGNYEQYV. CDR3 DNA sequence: TGTGCCACCATTTGCCCCCCGGGAAATTACGAGCAGTACGTC.